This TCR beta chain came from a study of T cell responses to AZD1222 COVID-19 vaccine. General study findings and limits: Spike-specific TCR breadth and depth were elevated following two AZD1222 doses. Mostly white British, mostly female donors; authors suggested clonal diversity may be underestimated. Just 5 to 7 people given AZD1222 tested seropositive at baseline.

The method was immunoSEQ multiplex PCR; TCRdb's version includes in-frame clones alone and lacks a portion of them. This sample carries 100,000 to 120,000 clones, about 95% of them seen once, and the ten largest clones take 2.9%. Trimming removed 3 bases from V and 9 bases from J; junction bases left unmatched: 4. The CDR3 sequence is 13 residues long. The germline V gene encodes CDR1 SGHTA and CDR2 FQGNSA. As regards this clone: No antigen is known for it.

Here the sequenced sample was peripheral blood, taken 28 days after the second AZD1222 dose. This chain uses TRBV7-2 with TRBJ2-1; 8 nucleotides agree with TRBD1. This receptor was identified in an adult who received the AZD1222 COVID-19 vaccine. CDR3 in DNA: TGTGCCAGCAGCTTTGTCGGGACAGGTGAGCAGTTCTTC. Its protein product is CASSFVGTGEQFF.